The 13 T cell receptor beta chains reported below all come from one sample, sequenced in a study of cytomegalovirus exposure and HLA in healthy donors. 13 Jbeta primers and 60 Vbeta primers were used for the PCR. TCRdb's copy holds only in-frame clones and misses some; the assay was immunoSEQ multiplex PCR. The sample shows around 94,000 clones, around four fifths of them seen only once. Sequences were obtained from PBMCs. Every receptor here comes from a woman between 40 and 50 years old in good health and CMV-seronegative.

This chain links TRBV29-1 with TRBJ2-7; D may be TRBD1 (6 bases). The length of the CDR3 is 12 residues. Trimming shortened V by 4 bases and J by 2 bases, and 9 bases separated the two germline ends. The germline CDR1 and CDR2 sequences are SQVTM and ANQGSEA. The CDR3 bases are TGCAGCGTTGTACAGGGCCCCTACGAGCAGTACTTC. Its protein is CSVVQGPYEQYF.

The CDR3 reads CASSLMAGNQPQHF. The CDR3 region has the DNA TGTGCCAGCAGTTTAATGGCAGGCAATCAGCCCCAGCATTTT. The J gene is TRBJ1-5, the V gene TRBV27, with D unresolved. The V gene lost 2 bases and the J gene lost 2 bases, with 7 bases spanning the gap. CDR3 length: 14 amino acids. The V gene's germline CDR1 is MNHEY and CDR2 SMNVEV (reference sequence).

The chain combines TRBV7-8 with TRBJ1-2; 8 bases line up with TRBD1. V shed 5 bases and J 8 bases; nucleotides not matched to a gene: 13. CDR3 size: 15 residues. Per germline, CDR1 SGHVS and CDR2 FQNEAQ. The CDR3 here is CASSRVQDRVGGYTF. DNA of the CDR3: TGTGCCAGCAGCAGAGTCCAGGACAGGGTCGGCGGCTACACCTTC.

This clone has only one observation. The chain carries TRBV10-1 and TRBJ2-3; 7 bases fit TRBD1. In germline, CDR1 is WNHNN, CDR2 SYGVQD (reference sequence). After removal of 8 bases from V and 4 bases from J, the junction contained 6 bases not matched to a gene. This CDR3 comprises 13 residues. The CDR3 DNA follows: TGCGCCAGCGGGTCTCAGGGGGCAGATACGCAGTATTTT. Translating it yields CASGSQGADTQYF.

This rearrangement joins TRBV7-9 to TRBJ1-5; 10 bases fit TRBD1. CDR3 length: 15 amino acids. V lost 5 bases to trimming and J lost 7 bases; unmatched junction nucleotides: 8. Germline V lookup: CDR1 SEHNR, CDR2 FQNEAQ (reference sequence). CDR3 nucleotide sequence: TGTGCCAGCAGCCTCGGGACAGGGGTCGAACAGCCCCAGCATTTT. It translates to CASSLGTGVEQPQHF.

The V call is TRBV7-3, the J call TRBJ1-2; maybe TRBD1 (6 bases). Germline CDR1 and CDR2: SGHTA and FQGTGA. The ends were cut back, 5 bases at V and 1 base at J, with 14 bases in the middle. CDR3 size: 15 residues. The CDR3 here is CASSPEGTNNYGYTF. As DNA, the CDR3 is TGTGCCAGCAGCCCCGAGGGGACAAATAACTATGGCTACACCTTC.

This rearrangement joins TRBV2 to TRBJ2-3; 13 positions agree with TRBD2. Germline values: CDR1 SNHLY, CDR2 FYNNEI. J was trimmed by 0 bases and V by 6 bases; bases with no gene match: 6. This CDR3 comprises 17 residues. The CDR3 region is CASRALGLAGSTDTQYF. The CDR3 nucleotides are TGTGCCAGCAGGGCACTGGGACTAGCGGGGAGCACAGATACGCAGTATTTT.

This sequence joins TRBV5-1 and TRBJ2-7; TRBD1 matches 10 bases. CDR1 and CDR2 (germline): SGHRS, YFSETQ. The CDR3 contains 14 residues. The trim removed 4 bases at V and 4 bases at J, leaving 5 bases unmatched. In DNA, the CDR3 is TGCGCCAGCAGCCTGGACAGGGGGTGGTACGAGCAGTACTTC. Its translation is CASSLDRGWYEQYF.

The chain is built from TRBV4-1 and TRBJ2-2; tentative D call: TRBD1 (6 bases). Between the trimmed V and J ends, which lost 4 bases and 1 base, there was a span of 13 bases. Germline V gives CDR1 MGHRA, CDR2 YSYEKL. The CDR3 spans 16 residues. The CDR3 region is CASSPLGRGNTGELFF. The CDR3 DNA reads as TGCGCCAGCAGCCCGCTAGGCAGGGGGAACACCGGGGAGCTGTTTTTT.

This clone appeared a few times. The chain joins TRBV6-5 to TRBJ2-1; TRBD2 might be the D (6 bases). The CDR3 is 12 residues long. The germline gives CDR1 MNHEY, CDR2 SVGAGI. V dropped 5 bases and J dropped 6 bases, with 8 bases sitting between them. CDR3: CASSAGGNEQFF. The CDR3 region has the DNA TGTGCCAGCAGTGCCGGGGGCAATGAGCAGTTCTTC.

The chain couples TRBV15 to TRBJ1-2; TRBD1 aligns across 7 bases. Per germline, CDR1 LNHNV and CDR2 YYDKDF (reference sequence). The J segment lost 8 bases and the V segment lost 1 base, leaving 7 bases of the junction unmatched. There are 14 residues in the CDR3. DNA for the CDR3: TGTGCCACCAGCAGAGGGGACAGTCTCTCCGGCTACACCTTC. As protein: CATSRGDSLSGYTF.

CDR3 residues: CASSPDLYSYGYTF. CDR3 in DNA: TGTGCCAGCTCACCAGATCTGTACAGCTATGGCTACACCTTC. The V call is TRBV18, the J call TRBJ1-2; no definite D call. Germline V gene data show CDR1 as KGHSH and CDR2 as LQKENI. V lost 2 bases, J lost 4 bases, and 11 bases lay in between. The CDR3 is 14 residues long.

This chain joins TRBV7-6 and TRBJ1-1; possibly TRBD1 for D (6 bases). The length of the CDR3 is 17 residues. Germline CDR1 and CDR2: SGHVS and FNYEAQ. The germline V and J ends were trimmed by 4 bases and 1 base, with 19 bases remaining between them. The CDR3 protein is CASSSMRVRQANTEAFF. For the CDR3, the DNA is TGTGCCAGCAGCTCCATGAGGGTTAGACAGGCGAACACTGAAGCTTTCTTT.